Described below is a single T cell receptor beta chain sequence and its context. Its antigen is as yet unknown. This sample is drawn from a study of CD8 T cells in Susac syndrome. TEMRA cells were enriched by FACS, and CD4+ and CD8+ T cells were negatively isolated. Points from the study as a whole: The study acknowledged a relatively small number of individuals in its TCR sequencing and HLA analysis.

Random hexamers were used to reverse transcribe about 0.45 to 1 ug of RNA. Across 54 Vbeta and 13 Jbeta, immunoSEQ multiplex PCR amplified TCR beta CDR3. TCRdb called the immunoSEQ multiplex PCR reads again in MiXCR, with one record for every CDR3 protein. The table records 150,000 to 200,000 distinct CDR3 sequences, approximately 96% of them present only once. The sample taken for sequencing was CD8+ T cells from PBMCs. The receptor was isolated from a human donor with multiple sclerosis.

CDR3 residues: CASSQDRTEQFF. The CDR3 coding sequence is TGTGCCAGCAGCCAAGACAGGACAGAGCAGTTCTTC. This chain joins TRBV4-2 and TRBJ2-1, with D possibly being TRBD1 (5 bases). The CDR3 consists of 12 residues. Germline assignment: CDR1 LGHNA and CDR2 YNFKEQ. The germline V and J ends were trimmed by 0 bases and 10 bases, with 7 bases remaining between them.